Listed below are T cell receptor beta chains from one sample, sequenced in a study of cytomegalovirus exposure and HLA in healthy donors. This table comes from immunoSEQ multiplex PCR, and its TCRdb copy is limited to in-frame clones, with some not included. Of roughly 150,000 clones listed, roughly 90% were seen once; the top ten hold 0.6% to 0.8%. The sequenced sample consisted of PBMCs. Receptor source: a man between 18 and 35 years old in good health and CMV-seronegative. Each CDR3 is given with its conserved first and last residue. Each record gives: J gene, clone size, V gene, D gene, CDR3 protein, CDR3 DNA. A D gene is named only where the DNA matches it firmly. Clone size is not always given. Where it is, it says once, few, many or a class for expanded clones.

>TRBJ2-5|NA|TRBV5-1|NA
CASRASQETQYF
TGCGCCAGCAGGGCCAGCCAAGAGACCCAGTACTTC
>TRBJ2-2|NA|TRBV7-8|TRBD2
CASSLAGGVAGLNTGELFF
TGTGCCAGCAGCTTAGCCGGAGGGGTAGCGGGACTTAACACCGGGGAGCTGTTTTTT
>TRBJ2-3|NA|TRBV6-6|NA
CASSSLRGGTDTQYF
TGTGCCAGCAGCTCGTTAAGGGGGGGTACAGATACGCAGTATTTT
>TRBJ1-6|NA|TRBV5-8|TRBD1
CASSEGQGGNSPLHF
TGTGCCAGCAGCGAGGGACAGGGGGGGAATTCACCCCTCCACTTT
>TRBJ2-3|NA|TRBV29-1|TRBD1
CSGTGTGQDTQYF
TGCAGCGGTACCGGGACAGGGCAAGATACGCAGTATTTT
>TRBJ2-2|NA|TRBV11-3|TRBD1
CASSTAKGQTYTGELFF
TGTGCCAGCAGCACCGCTAAGGGACAGACTTACACCGGGGAGCTGTTTTTT
>TRBJ1-2|NA|TRBV4-3|NA
CASSQDIEGPAGGYTF
TGCGCCAGCAGCCAAGATATTGAGGGACCAGCGGGTGGCTACACCTTC
>TRBJ1-1|once|TRBV7-9|NA
CASSSETKAEAFF
TGTGCCAGCAGCTCAGAGACAAAAGCTGAAGCTTTCTTT
>TRBJ2-3|NA|TRBV6-1|TRBD1
CASITGQGTQYF
TGTGCCAGCATCACAGGACAGGGGACGCAGTATTTT
>TRBJ2-7|NA|TRBV7-9|TRBD2
CASSLSGGAEEQYF
TGTGCCAGCAGCCTTAGCGGGGGGGCGGAGGAGCAGTACTTC
>TRBJ2-3|NA|TRBV6-6|TRBD1
CASSTHRGPTDTQYF
TGTGCCAGCAGTACACACAGGGGGCCCACAGATACGCAGTATTTT
>TRBJ2-2|once|TRBV6-5|NA
CASSHFGDTTTGELFF
TGTGCCAGCAGTCACTTCGGGGACACCACTACCGGGGAGCTGTTTTTT
>TRBJ2-3|NA|TRBV6-6|TRBD2
CASSRGGSTDTQYF
TGTGCCAGTTCCCGGGGGGGGAGCACAGATACGCAGTATTTT
>TRBJ1-2|NA|TRBV2|NA
CASSEVFSNYGYTF
TGTGCCAGCAGTGAAGTTTTCTCTAACTATGGCTACACCTTC
>TRBJ2-3|NA|TRBV30|NA
CAWSPTGVPDTQYF
TGTGCCTGGAGTCCCACGGGGGTCCCAGATACGCAGTATTTT
>TRBJ1-2|NA|TRBV28|NA
CASSLLADIGYTF
TGTGCCAGCAGTTTATTAGCAGATATTGGCTACACCTTC
>TRBJ1-5|NA|TRBV7-2|NA
CASSPDSRAIQPQHF
TGTGCCAGCAGCCCGGACTCTAGGGCCATTCAGCCCCAGCATTTT
>TRBJ1-1|NA|TRBV7-9|NA
CASSPQKTEAFF
TGTGCCAGCAGCCCGCAGAAAACTGAAGCTTTCTTT
>TRBJ2-2|NA|TRBV7-3|TRBD2
CASSSPGGVGELFF
TGTGCCAGCAGCTCCCCTGGGGGGGTCGGGGAGCTGTTTTTT
>TRBJ1-1|NA|TRBV19|TRBD1
CASRPYRGLDTEAFF
TGTGCCAGTAGGCCTTACAGGGGGCTTGACACTGAAGCTTTCTTT
>TRBJ2-3|NA|TRBV6-5|TRBD2
CASSLAGGPTDTQYF
TGTGCCAGCAGTTTAGCGGGGGGGCCGACAGATACGCAGTATTTT
>TRBJ2-5|NA|TRBV2|TRBD2
CASSEERGRHETQYF
TGTGCCAGCAGTGAAGAGCGGGGTAGGCACGAGACCCAGTACTTC
>TRBJ2-5|NA|TRBV29-1|TRBD2
CSFDLHGRVQETQYF
TGCAGCTTCGACCTGCATGGGAGGGTCCAAGAGACCCAGTACTTC
>TRBJ1-1|NA|TRBV9|NA
CASSVEGGTMNTEAFF
TGTGCCAGCAGCGTAGAAGGGGGTACCATGAACACTGAAGCTTTCTTT
>TRBJ1-2|NA|TRBV27|TRBD1
CASSATGQGNYGYTF
TGTGCCAGCAGTGCCACGGGACAGGGTAACTATGGCTACACCTTC